This TCR beta chain was sequenced during a study of blood T cell repertoires in COVID-19. For the study at large: Spain, Italy and the United States supplied samples that represented acute and convalescent COVID-19. In each case, the material was cDNA or gDNA derived from T cells, B-cell-depleted T cells, or PBMCs.

The CDR3 extends over 13 amino acids. CDR1 is LNHNV, CDR2 YYDKDF, per germline (reference sequence). V was shortened by 5 bases and J by 5 bases, with 13 bases between the two germline ends. In the source study's methods: Reference gene primer amplification in the assay estimated nucleated cell counts. Sequencing was performed with immunoSEQ multiplex PCR; in TCRdb, only in-frame clones are kept and a portion is missing. Clonal size and the V and J genes are those of that table, whereas D and trimming came from the DNA. The table lists some 75,000 clones, 80% to 95% of them singletons. This chain connects TRBV15 to TRBJ2-7; tentatively, D is TRBD1 (5 bases). Material for sequencing was peripheral blood. The TCR originated in a human donor in a cohort sampled during active COVID-19. The CDR3 sequence: CATSQRIRDEQYF. In DNA, the CDR3 is TGTGCCACCAGCCAACGAATCAGGGACGAGCAGTACTTC.